This T cell receptor beta chain was profiled in a study of blood T cells in healthy people across ages. The CDR3 runs to 18 residues. Germline CDR1 and CDR2: LGHNA and YNFKEQ. The authors ran a second PCR of 7 to 11 cycles using a sample-barcoded 5' primer and a J-beta primer mix. TCRdb analysed the 5' RACE reads with MiXCR anew, one entry per CDR3 protein. The table shows 700,000 to 1,000,000 distinct CDR3 sequences, with around 45% occurring only once. The sample holds a few counts of this clonotype. One end of the junction does not line up with germline, which may come from a read error. The sequence was collected from a man aged 60-69 years in good health. The source material was blood. V and J are TRBV4-2 and TRBJ2-1; 10 bases agree with TRBD2. DNA for the CDR3: TGTGCCAGCAGCCAAGAGGCCTCTAGCGGGGGACCCTACATTGAGCAGTTCTTC. Protein: CASSQEASSGGPYIEQFF.